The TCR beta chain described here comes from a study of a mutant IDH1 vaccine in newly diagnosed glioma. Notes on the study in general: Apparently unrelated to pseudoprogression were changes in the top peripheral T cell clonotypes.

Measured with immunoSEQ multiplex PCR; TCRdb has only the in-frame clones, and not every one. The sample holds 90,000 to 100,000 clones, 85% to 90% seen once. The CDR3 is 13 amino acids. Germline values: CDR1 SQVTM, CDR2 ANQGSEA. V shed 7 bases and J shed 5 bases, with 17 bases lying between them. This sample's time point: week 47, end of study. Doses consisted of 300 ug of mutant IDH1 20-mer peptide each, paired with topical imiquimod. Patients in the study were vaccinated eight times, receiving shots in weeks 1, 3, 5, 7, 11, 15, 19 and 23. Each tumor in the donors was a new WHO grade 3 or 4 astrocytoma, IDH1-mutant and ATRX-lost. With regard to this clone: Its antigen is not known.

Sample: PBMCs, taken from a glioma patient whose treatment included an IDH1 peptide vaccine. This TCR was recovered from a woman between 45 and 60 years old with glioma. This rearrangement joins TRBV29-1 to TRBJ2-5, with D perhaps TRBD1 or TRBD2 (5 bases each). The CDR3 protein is CSAITGTGETQYF. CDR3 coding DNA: TGCAGCGCCATCACTGGGACCGGGGAGACCCAGTACTTC.